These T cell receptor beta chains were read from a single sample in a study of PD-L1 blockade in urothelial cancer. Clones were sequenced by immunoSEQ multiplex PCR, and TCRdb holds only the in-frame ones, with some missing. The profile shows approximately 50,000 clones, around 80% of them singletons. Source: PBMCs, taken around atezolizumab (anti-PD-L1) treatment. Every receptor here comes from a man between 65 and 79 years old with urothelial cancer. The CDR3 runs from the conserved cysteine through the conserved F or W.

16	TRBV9	CASSATGTSGRLEQFF
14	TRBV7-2	CANSPDPLNNEQFF
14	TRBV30	CAWRAWGGTYEQYF
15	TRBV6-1	CASSRYLRGVDEQFF
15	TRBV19	CASLEVSGYYNEQFF
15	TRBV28	CASAPAGGANQPQHF
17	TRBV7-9	CASSFARGGSSGNTIYF
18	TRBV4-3	CASSQDEASGNRKNIQYF
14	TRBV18	CASSPDMLRYGYTF
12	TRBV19	CASGGSWGEAFF
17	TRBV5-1	CASSRVEDRAFYNEQFF
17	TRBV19	CASTAGVGPRGIDTQYF
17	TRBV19	CASSIGQGVGLTGELFF
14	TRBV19	CASSPVGFQETQYF
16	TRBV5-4	CASSLDRALMNTEAFF
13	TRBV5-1	CASSSGGNQPQHF
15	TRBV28	CASSLDGQSNQPQHF
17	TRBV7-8	CASSLAWDRGLYNEQFF
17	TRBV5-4	CASSSRLAGAGTGELFF
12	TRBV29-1	CSVEGGRETQYF
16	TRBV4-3	CASSQEYQGLGDTQYF
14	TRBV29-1	CSARDRGWDNEQFF
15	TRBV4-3	CASSLGTGVGETQYF
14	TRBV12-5	CASGLGSGQSGYTF
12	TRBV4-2	CASSLVGGEQYF
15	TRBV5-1	CASSLAGDSGNTIYF
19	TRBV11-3	CASSSASGRREASYNEQFF